This TCR beta chain was identified during a study of blood T cells in healthy people across ages. The wider study: Template-switching capture recovered about one barcoded beta molecule per two T cells.

A J-beta primer mix and a sample-barcoded 5' primer were used in a second PCR of roughly 6 to 11 cycles. MiXCR was run by TCRdb on the 5' RACE reads, yielding one entry per CDR3 protein. The sample has about 730,000 distinct CDR3 sequences, 43% seen once. The ends were cut back, 2 bases at V and 10 bases at J, with 7 bases in the middle. The CDR3 contains 11 residues. Germline-derived CDR1 and CDR2 are SGHKS and YYEKEE (reference sequence). Sequencing was performed on blood. The receptor was isolated from a woman aged 55-69 years in good health. This sequence joins TRBV5-5 and TRBJ2-1; D is perhaps TRBD1 (5 bases). CDR3 region: CASSFDSEQFF. The DNA for the CDR3 is TGTGCCAGCAGCTTTGACAGCGAGCAGTTCTTC.